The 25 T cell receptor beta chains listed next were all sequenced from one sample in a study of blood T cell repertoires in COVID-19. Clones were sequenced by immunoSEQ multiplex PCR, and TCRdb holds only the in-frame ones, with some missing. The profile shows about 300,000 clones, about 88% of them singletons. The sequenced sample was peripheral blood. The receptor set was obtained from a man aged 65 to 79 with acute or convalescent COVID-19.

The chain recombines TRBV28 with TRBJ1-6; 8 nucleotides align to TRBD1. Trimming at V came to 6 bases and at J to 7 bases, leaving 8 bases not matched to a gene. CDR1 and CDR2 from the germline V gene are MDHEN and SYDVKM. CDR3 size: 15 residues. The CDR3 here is CASRYPGTGNSPLHF. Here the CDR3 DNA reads TGTGCCAGCAGATACCCCGGGACAGGCAATTCACCCCTCCACTTT.

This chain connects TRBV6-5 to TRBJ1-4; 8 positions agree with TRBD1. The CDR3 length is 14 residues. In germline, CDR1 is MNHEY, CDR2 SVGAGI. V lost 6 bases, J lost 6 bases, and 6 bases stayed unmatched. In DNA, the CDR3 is TGTGCCAGCAGGACAGGGGTCGGGGATGAAAAACTGTTTTTT. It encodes CASRTGVGDEKLFF.

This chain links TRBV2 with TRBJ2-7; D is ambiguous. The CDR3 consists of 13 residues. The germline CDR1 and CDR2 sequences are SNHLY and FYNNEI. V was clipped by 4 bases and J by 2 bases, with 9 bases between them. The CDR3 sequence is CASSGPNTYEQYF. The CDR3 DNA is TGTGCCAGCAGTGGGCCGAATACCTACGAGCAGTACTTC.

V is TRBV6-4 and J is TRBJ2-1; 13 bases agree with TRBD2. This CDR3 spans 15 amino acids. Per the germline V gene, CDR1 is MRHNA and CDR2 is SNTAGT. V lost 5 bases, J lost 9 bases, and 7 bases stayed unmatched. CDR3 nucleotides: TGTGCCAGCAGTCCTCGACTAGCGGGAGGAACTGAGCAGTTCTTC. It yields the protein CASSPRLAGGTEQFF.

The CDR3 here is CASSSFNRGGETQYF. CDR3 nucleotide sequence: TGTGCCAGCAGCTCCTTTAACAGGGGTGGAGAGACCCAGTACTTC. The chain uses TRBV5-6 and TRBJ2-5; 7 positions agree with TRBD1. The ends lost 3 bases at V and 4 bases at J; junction bases unmatched: 9. The CDR3 consists of 15 residues. Germline CDR1 SGHDT, CDR2 YYEEEE.

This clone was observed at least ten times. The CDR3 bases are TGTGCCAGCACCCTGTCTCCGGGACTAGAAGAGACCCAGTACTTC. This codes for CASTLSPGLEETQYF. This chain joins TRBV5-6 and TRBJ2-5; 8 bases agree with TRBD2. The germline V gene encodes CDR1 SGHDT and CDR2 YYEEEE. With V trimmed by 6 bases and J by 3 bases, 10 bases remained unmatched. The CDR3 contains 15 residues.

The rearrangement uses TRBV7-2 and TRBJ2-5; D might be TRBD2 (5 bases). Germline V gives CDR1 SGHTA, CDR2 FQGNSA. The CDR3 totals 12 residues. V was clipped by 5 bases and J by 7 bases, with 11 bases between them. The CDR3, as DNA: TGTGCCAGCAGCCACACCGCGGGGACCCAGTACTTC. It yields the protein CASSHTAGTQYF.

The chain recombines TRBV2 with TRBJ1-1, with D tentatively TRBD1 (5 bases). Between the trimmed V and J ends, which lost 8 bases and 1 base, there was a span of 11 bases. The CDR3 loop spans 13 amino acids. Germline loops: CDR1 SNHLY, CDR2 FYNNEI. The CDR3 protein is CASGAYPNTEAFF. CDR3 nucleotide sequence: TGTGCCAGCGGGGCCTATCCGAACACTGAAGCTTTCTTT.

The CDR3 loop reads CASSFGLVQRGQAGELFF. In nucleotides, the CDR3 is TGTGCCAGCAGCTTCGGTCTCGTGCAGAGGGGGCAAGCCGGGGAGCTGTTTTTT. V usage is TRBV5-6 and J usage is TRBJ2-2; the match to TRBD1 covers 7 bases. The CDR3 totals 18 residues. Per the germline V gene, CDR1 is SGHDT and CDR2 is YYEEEE. After removal of 2 bases from V and 6 bases from J, the junction contained 16 bases not matched to a gene. Variable domain in full (rest from reference TRBV5-6 and TRBJ2-2): DAGVTQSPTHLIKTRGQQVTLRCSPKSGHDTVSWYQQALGQGPQFIFQYYEEEERQRGNFPDRFSGHQFPNYSSELNVNALLLGDSALYLCASSFGLVQRGQAGELFFGEGSRLTVL.

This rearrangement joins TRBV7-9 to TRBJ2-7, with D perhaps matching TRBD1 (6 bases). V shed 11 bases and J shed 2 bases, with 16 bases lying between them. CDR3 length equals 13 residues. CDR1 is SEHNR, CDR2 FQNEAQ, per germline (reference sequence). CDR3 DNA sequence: TGTGCCGTAGATTCAGGGACACCCTACGAGCAGTACTTC. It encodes CAVDSGTPYEQYF.

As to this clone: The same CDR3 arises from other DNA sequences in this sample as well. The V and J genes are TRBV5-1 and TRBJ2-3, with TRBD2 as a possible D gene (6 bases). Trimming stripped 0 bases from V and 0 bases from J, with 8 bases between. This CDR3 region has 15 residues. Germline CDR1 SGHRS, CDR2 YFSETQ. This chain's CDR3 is CASSLAGGSTDTQYF. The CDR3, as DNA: TGCGCCAGCAGCTTGGCCGGGGGAAGCACAGATACGCAGTATTTT.

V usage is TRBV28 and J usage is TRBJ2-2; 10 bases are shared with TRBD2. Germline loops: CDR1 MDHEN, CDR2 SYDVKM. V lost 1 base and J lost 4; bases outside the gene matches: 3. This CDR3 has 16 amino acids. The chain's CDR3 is CASSLFGTSATGELFF. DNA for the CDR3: TGTGCCAGCAGTTTATTCGGGACTAGCGCCACCGGGGAGCTGTTTTTT. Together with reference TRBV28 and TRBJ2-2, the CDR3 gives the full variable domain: DVKVTQSSRYLVKRTGEKVFLECVQDMDHENMFWYRQDPGLGLRLIYFSYDVKMKEKGDIPEGYSVSREKKERFSLILESASTNQTSMYLCASSLFGTSATGELFFGEGSRLTVL.

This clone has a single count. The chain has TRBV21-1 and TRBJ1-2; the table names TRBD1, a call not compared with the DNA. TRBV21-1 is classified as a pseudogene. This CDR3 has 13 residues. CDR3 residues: CASSKGTGIGYTF. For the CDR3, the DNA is TGTGCCAGCAGCAAAGGGACAGGGATCGGCTACACCTTC.

The CDR3 region is CSAQGVYTEAFF. DNA of the CDR3: TGCAGCGCACAGGGGGTTTACACTGAAGCTTTCTTT. The V gene is TRBV29-1, the J gene TRBJ1-1; TRBD1 aligns across 8 bases. CDR1 and CDR2 (germline): SQVTM, ANQGSEA. CDR3 length equals 12 residues. J was trimmed by 3 bases and V by 7 bases; bases with no gene match: 4.

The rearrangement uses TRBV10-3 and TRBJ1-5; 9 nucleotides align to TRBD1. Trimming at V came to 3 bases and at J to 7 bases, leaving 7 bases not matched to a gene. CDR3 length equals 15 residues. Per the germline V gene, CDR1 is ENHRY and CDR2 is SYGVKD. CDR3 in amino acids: CAISDMGQGGQPQHF. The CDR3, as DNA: TGTGCCATCAGTGATATGGGACAGGGCGGGCAGCCCCAGCATTTT.

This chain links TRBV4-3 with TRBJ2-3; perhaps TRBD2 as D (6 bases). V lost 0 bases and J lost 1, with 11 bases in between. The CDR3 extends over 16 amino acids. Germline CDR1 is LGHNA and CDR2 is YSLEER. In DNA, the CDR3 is TGCGCCAGCAGCCAAGATTGGGCTAGCGGCACAGATACGCAGTATTTT. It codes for CASSQDWASGTDTQYF.

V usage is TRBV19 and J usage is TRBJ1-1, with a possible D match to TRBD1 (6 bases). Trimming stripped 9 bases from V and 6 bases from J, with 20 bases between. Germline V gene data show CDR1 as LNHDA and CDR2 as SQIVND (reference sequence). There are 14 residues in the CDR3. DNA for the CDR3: TGTGCCAGCGTCAATAGAGGGGGTTTTGCTGAAGCTTTCTTT. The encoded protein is CASVNRGGFAEAFF.

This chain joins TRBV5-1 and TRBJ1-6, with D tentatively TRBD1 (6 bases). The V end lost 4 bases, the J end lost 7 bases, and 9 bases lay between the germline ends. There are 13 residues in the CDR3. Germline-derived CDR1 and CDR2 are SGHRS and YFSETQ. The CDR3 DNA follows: TGCGCCAGCAGCCCAGGGGAAAATTCACCCCTCCACTTT. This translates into CASSPGENSPLHF. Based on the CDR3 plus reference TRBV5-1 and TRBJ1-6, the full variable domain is KAGVTQTPRYLIKTRGQQVTLSCSPISGHRSVSWYQQTPGQGLQFLFEYFSETQRNKGNFPGRFSGRQFSNSRSEMNVSTLELGDSALYLCASSPGENSPLHFGNGTRLTVT.

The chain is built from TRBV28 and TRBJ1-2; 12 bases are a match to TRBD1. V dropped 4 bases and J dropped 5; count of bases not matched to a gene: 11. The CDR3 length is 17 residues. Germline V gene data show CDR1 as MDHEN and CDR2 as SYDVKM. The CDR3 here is CASSSYPGTGGEYGYTF. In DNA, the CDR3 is TGTGCCAGCAGTTCCTACCCCGGGACAGGGGGCGAATATGGCTACACCTTC.

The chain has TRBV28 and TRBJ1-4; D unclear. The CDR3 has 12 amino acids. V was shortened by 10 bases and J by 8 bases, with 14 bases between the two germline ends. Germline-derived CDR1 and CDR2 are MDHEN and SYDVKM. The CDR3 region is CATGTVREKLFF. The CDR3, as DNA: TGTGCCACCGGAACCGTCAGGGAAAAACTGTTTTTT.

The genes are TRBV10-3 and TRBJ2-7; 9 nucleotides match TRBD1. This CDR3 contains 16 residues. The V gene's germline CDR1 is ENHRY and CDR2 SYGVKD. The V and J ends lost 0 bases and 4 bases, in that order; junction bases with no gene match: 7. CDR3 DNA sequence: TGTGCCATCAGTGAGTCCGCCGGGACAGGGTTGTACGAGCAGTACTTC. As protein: CAISESAGTGLYEQYF.

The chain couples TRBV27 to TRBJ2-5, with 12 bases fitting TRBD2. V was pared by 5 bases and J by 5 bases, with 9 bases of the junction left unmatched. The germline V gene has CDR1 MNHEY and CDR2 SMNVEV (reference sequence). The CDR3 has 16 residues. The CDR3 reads CASSPRLAGDKETQYF. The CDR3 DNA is TGTGCCAGCAGTCCCAGACTAGCGGGAGATAAGGAGACCCAGTACTTC.

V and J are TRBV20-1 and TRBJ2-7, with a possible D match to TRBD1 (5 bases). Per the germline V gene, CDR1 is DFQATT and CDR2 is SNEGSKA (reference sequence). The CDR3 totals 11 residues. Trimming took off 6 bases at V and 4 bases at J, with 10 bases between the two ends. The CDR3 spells CSARDIYEQYF. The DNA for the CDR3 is TGCAGTGCCAGGGATATATACGAGCAGTACTTC.

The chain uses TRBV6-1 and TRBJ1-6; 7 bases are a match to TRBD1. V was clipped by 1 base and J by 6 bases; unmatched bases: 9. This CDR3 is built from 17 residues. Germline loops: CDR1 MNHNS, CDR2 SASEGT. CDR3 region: CASSEVGRGQGNSPLHF. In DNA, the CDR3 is TGTGCCAGCAGTGAAGTTGGAAGGGGGCAGGGTAATTCACCCCTCCACTTT.

The DNA of the CDR3 is TGTGCCAGCAGGAGTAAGGTGACTGCAACTAATGAAAAACTGTTTTTT. It yields the protein CASRSKVTATNEKLFF. This chain links TRBV3-1 (or the pseudogene TRBV3-2) with TRBJ1-4; D not resolved. The CDR3 is made up of 16 amino acids. The V end was cut by 6 bases, the J end by 0 bases, with 14 bases between. CDR1 is LGHDT and CDR2 is YNNKEL in the germline V gene (reference sequence).